These 27 T cell receptor beta chains share one sample of origin, sequenced in a study of tumor-infiltrating lymphocytes in oesophageal squamous cell carcinoma. TCRdb re-analysed the PCR reads in MiXCR, keeping a single row per CDR3 protein. The sample lists about 4,000 distinct CDR3 sequences, less than 20% occurring once. The specimen sequenced was normal esophageal tissue next to the tumor. The origin of the receptors is a male donor with esophageal squamous cell carcinoma.

This clonotype has only one observation. The rearrangement uses TRBV2 and TRBJ2-3, with 7 bases matching TRBD2. The CDR3 extends over 15 amino acids. Germline loops: CDR1 SNHLY, CDR2 FYNNEI. Trimming took 6 bases from V and 5 from J; bases not matched to a gene: 11. CDR3 residues: CASSRLGGGGDTQYF. The CDR3, as DNA: TGTGCCAGCAGCCGACTTGGGGGGGGAGGAGATACGCAGTATTTT. Looking up the rest from reference TRBV2 and TRBJ2-3 gives the full variable domain: EPEVTQTPSHQVTQMGQEVILRCVPISNHLYFYWYRQILGQKVEFLVSFYNNEISEKSEIFDDQFSVERPDGSNFTLKIRSTKLEDSAMYFCASSRLGGGGDTQYFGPGTRLTVL.

V usage is TRBV2 and J usage is TRBJ1-1, with unresolved D. Germline V gene data show CDR1 as SNHLY and CDR2 as FYNNEI. Trimming shortened V by 7 bases and J by 0 bases, and 9 bases separated the two germline ends. This CDR3 spans 13 amino acids. The CDR3 protein is CASTQWLNTEAFF. The CDR3, as DNA: TGTGCCAGCACCCAGTGGCTGAACACTGAAGCTTTCTTT.

Note on this clonotype: A clone one base away is much larger, so this may be a read error. The chain uses TRBV5-1 and TRBJ1-4; unclear D gene. Looked up from germline, CDR1 is SGHRS and CDR2 is YFSETQ. The length of the CDR3 is 14 residues. Trimming pared 1 base from V and 14 bases from J, leaving 18 bases between. CDR3 residues: CASSLTHSTGVLFF. CDR3 nucleotides: TGCGCCAGCAGCTTGACACACTCCACCGGGGTGCTGTTTTTT.

This clonotype counts as medium-sized. Here the CDR3 DNA reads TGTGCCAGCGATCAGACGGGACAGGGGAACTATGGCTACACCTTC. This translates into CASDQTGQGNYGYTF. V gene TRBV6-1 combines with J gene TRBJ1-2; TRBD1 aligns across 10 bases. J lost 2 bases, V lost 8 bases, and 8 bases had no gene match. The germline CDR1 and CDR2 sequences are MNHNS and SASEGT. The length of the CDR3 is 15 residues.

This clonotype is deemed large. The V gene is TRBV7-2, the J gene TRBJ2-5; unclear D gene. V lost 0 bases to trimming and J lost 4 bases, with 3 bases between them. CDR3 length equals 12 residues. The germline V gene encodes CDR1 SGHTA and CDR2 FQGNSA. In nucleotides, the CDR3 is TGTGCCAGCAGCTTAGCGCGAGAGACCCAGTACTTC. It codes for CASSLARETQYF.

Comment on this clonotype: This CDR3 is missing its conserved last phenylalanine or tryptophan, likely due to a read error. The DNA is omitted, as the CDR3 cannot be located on it reliably, and the CDR3 follows TCRdb's listing. The chain employs TRBV24-1 and TRBJ2-7; no DNA check was done on the table's D call, TRBD2. 9 amino acids form the CDR3, both terminal residues included. Germline V gene sequence: CDR1 KGHDR, CDR2 SFDVKD. The CDR3 sequence is CATSEPGLS.

This clonotype was recorded a few times. The CDR3 sequence is CASKHRGGTGELFF. The CDR3 nucleotides read TGTGCCAGTAAACACCGCGGGGGGACCGGGGAGCTGTTTTTT. The chain links TRBV19 to TRBJ2-2, with 8 bases lining up with TRBD2. The germline CDR1 and CDR2 sequences are LNHDA and SQIVND (reference sequence). This CDR3 has 14 amino acids. Trimming removed 7 bases from V and 5 bases from J; junction bases left unmatched: 6.

This clonotype was seen many times. A much larger clonotype is one base distant, so this may be a read error. This rearrangement joins TRBV6-1 to TRBJ2-1, with a possible D match to TRBD2 (5 bases). The closer fit of TRBJ2-7 to the DNA end suggests the J call may be wrong. Germline CDR1 MNHNS, CDR2 SASEGT. The CDR3 is 16 amino acids. The CDR3 sequence is CASTGKVPGSYNEQYF. CDR3 in DNA: TGTGCCAGCACTGGTAAGGTCCCGGGGTCCTACAATGAGCAGTACTTC.

Turning to this clonotype: This may be a read error, as it is one base from a much larger clone. This chain connects TRBV6-6 to TRBJ2-5; no clear D. TRBJ2-7 explains the end of the DNA better; the J call may be wrong. CDR1 MNHNY and CDR2 SVGAGI come from the germline V gene (reference sequence). The CDR3 has 14 amino acids. The CDR3 nucleotides are TGTGCCAGCAGTGCTTACTCCCAAGGATGCGAGCAGTACTTC. It codes for CASSAYSQGCEQYF.

This clonotype was seen more than once but under ten times. The V and J genes are TRBV19 and TRBJ2-1; D is uncertain. Deletions cut 7 bases from V and 5 bases from J, with 21 bases between. CDR1 and CDR2 from the germline V gene are LNHDA and SQIVND (reference sequence). The CDR3 extends over 16 amino acids. CDR3 DNA sequence: TGTGCCAGTAAGGACCGGGCCTGGGCGGAACACAATGAGCAGTTCTTC. This translates into CASKDRAWAEHNEQFF.

This clonotype was detected a few times. This chain joins TRBV20-1 and TRBJ2-1, with 11 bases identical to TRBD2. Trimming took 2 bases from V and 9 from J; bases not matched to a gene: 6. Looked up from germline, CDR1 is DFQATT and CDR2 is SNEGSKA (reference sequence). The CDR3 is made up of 14 amino acids. This CDR3 reads CSARQLAGVFEQFF. The CDR3 DNA follows: TGCAGTGCTAGACAACTAGCGGGGGTGTTTGAGCAGTTCTTC.

This clonotype was seen repeatedly, ten times or more. The chain employs TRBV5-6 and TRBJ1-1; no clear D gene. There are 15 residues in the CDR3. V was pared by 5 bases and J by 0 bases, with 14 bases between. The germline CDR1 and CDR2 sequences are SGHDT and YYEEEE. DNA for the CDR3: TGTGCCAGCAGTGAAAACGACTTCATGAACACTGAAGCTTTCTTT. It is translated as CASSENDFMNTEAFF.

This clonotype has only one observation. Since no conserved phenylalanine or tryptophan closes the CDR3, a read error is the likely cause. It is unclear where the CDR3 begins or ends on the DNA, so no DNA is shown, and the CDR3 is as TCRdb lists it. The chain is built from TRBV24-1 and TRBJ2-7; the D call in the table, TRBD2, was not verified against the DNA. Germline CDR1 and CDR2: KGHDR and SFDVKD. The CDR3 adds up to 14 amino acids, both ends counted. The CDR3 reads CATSDFQGGYTFGS.

This sequence joins TRBV20-1 and TRBJ2-3; 10 bases are a match to TRBD2. There are 17 residues in the CDR3. Germline CDR1 is DFQATT and CDR2 is SNEGSKA (reference sequence). V gave up 0 bases and J gave up 2 bases; unmatched junction bases: 8. The CDR3 here is CSARDILAGVTTDTQYF. The CDR3, as DNA: TGCAGTGCTAGAGATATTCTAGCGGGGGTTACCACAGATACGCAGTATTTT.

This clonotype rates as medium-sized. The gene calls are TRBV6-2 or TRBV6-3 and TRBJ1-1; no clear D gene. From germline, CDR1 is MNHEY and CDR2 SVGEGT. V was cut by 2 bases and J by 3 bases, with 7 bases left in between. The CDR3 extends over 13 amino acids. The CDR3 nucleotides are TGTGCCAGCAGTTACCTGAGCTACACTGAAGCTTTCTTT. This codes for CASSYLSYTEAFF.

This clonotype was seen more than once but under ten times. The chain has TRBV5-6 and TRBJ1-3, with D perhaps matching TRBD1 (5 bases). From germline, CDR1 is SGHDT and CDR2 YYEEEE. The CDR3 loop spans 15 amino acids. The V end lost 4 bases, the J end lost 3 bases, and 14 bases lay between the germline ends. This CDR3 reads CASSGAGAIGNTIYF. The CDR3 DNA reads TGTGCCAGCAGCGGGGCGGGAGCAATTGGAAACACCATATATTTT.

A note on this clonotype: A much larger clone sits a single nucleotide away, making a read error possible. The V call is TRBV6-2 or TRBV6-3, the J call TRBJ2-4, with D possibly matching TRBD2 (6 bases). Germline CDR1 MNHEY, CDR2 SVGEGT. CDR3 length equals 14 residues. Trimming took 6 bases from V and 13 from J, leaving 22 bases between them. The CDR3 loop is CASRIAANNNEQYF. The CDR3 bases are TGTGCCAGCAGGATAGCGGCCAACAACAATGAGCAGTACTTC.

This clonotype was detected only a few times. V usage is TRBV7-6 and J usage is TRBJ1-4, with 9 nucleotides matching TRBD1. This CDR3 has 16 amino acids. The V segment lost 5 bases and the J segment 8 bases; nucleotides outside the gene matches: 12. Germline lookup yields CDR1 SGHVS and CDR2 FNYEAQ. The CDR3 region has the DNA TGTGCCAGCAGCCGAAACCCACAGGGGGCGCGAGAAAAACTGTTTTTT. It translates to CASSRNPQGAREKLFF.

This clonotype was detected only a few times. The chain combines TRBV11-1 with TRBJ1-2, with 7 nucleotides matching TRBD1. The germline V gene encodes CDR1 SGHAT and CDR2 FQDESV (reference sequence). With V trimmed by 5 bases and J by 2 bases, 8 bases remained unmatched. There are 15 residues in the CDR3. The CDR3 DNA reads TGTGCCAGCAGCATTACAGGGGTCCGGAACTATGGCTACACCTTC. Translating it yields CASSITGVRNYGYTF.

This clonotype is judged large. This chain links TRBV7-8 with TRBJ2-3, with TRBD1 identical over 8 bases. The CDR3 has 17 amino acids. Germline V gene lookup returns CDR1 SGHVS and CDR2 FQNEAQ. V lost 0 bases and J lost 3; bases outside the gene matches: 8. The CDR3 sequence: CASSLASDRAITDTQYF. DNA for the CDR3: TGTGCCAGCAGCTTAGCGTCGGACAGGGCCATAACAGATACGCAGTATTTT.

This clonotype was counted once. J is TRBJ1-3 and V is TRBV18; D ambiguous. The CDR3 totals 13 residues. Germline V gene sequence: CDR1 KGHSH, CDR2 LQKENI. Trimming removed 6 bases from V and 2 bases from J, with 8 bases in between. Here the CDR3 DNA reads TGTGCCAGCTCCCCAGGCCCTGGAAACACCATATATTTT. This sequence encodes CASSPGPGNTIYF.

The gene calls are TRBV6-6 and TRBJ2-4; unclear D gene. The end of the DNA aligns better with TRBJ2-7, so the J call may be wrong. Germline values: CDR1 MNHNY, CDR2 SVGAGI (reference sequence). CDR3 length: 13 amino acids. DNA of the CDR3: TGTGCCAGCAGTTACTCGGGCAGCTACGAGCAGTACTTC. As protein: CASSYSGSYEQYF.

This clonotype counts as medium-sized (0.01 to 0.1%). The genes are TRBV7-6 and TRBJ1-1, with 7 bases matching TRBD1. The CDR3 covers 14 residues. Germline-derived CDR1 and CDR2 are SGHVS and FNYEAQ. With V trimmed by 5 bases and J by 4 bases, 7 bases remained unmatched. The CDR3 loop is CASSLVGGGTEAFF. DNA of the CDR3: TGTGCCAGCAGCCTTGTAGGGGGCGGCACTGAAGCTTTCTTT. Variable domain in full (rest from reference TRBV7-6 and TRBJ1-1): GAGVSQSPRYKVTKRGQDVALRCDPISGHVSLYWYRQALGQGPEFLTYFNYEAQQDKSGLPNDRFSAERPEGSISTLTIQRTEQRDSAMYRCASSLVGGGTEAFFGQGTRLTVV.

The chain has TRBV29-1 and TRBJ2-5; TRBD2 matches 10 bases. Gene TRBJ2-7 matches the end of the DNA better, so the J call may be wrong. CDR1 SQVTM and CDR2 ANQGSEA come from the germline V gene. The CDR3 is 14 residues long. CDR3 sequence: CSVKGVAGGTEQYF. CDR3 nucleotides: TGCAGCGTAAAGGGGGTAGCGGGGGGTACCGAGCAGTACTTC.

This clonotype was seen at least ten times. The gene calls are TRBV6-2 or TRBV6-3 and TRBJ1-1; no clear D gene. V shed 6 bases and J shed 0 bases, with 8 bases lying between them. In germline, CDR1 is MNHEY, CDR2 SVGEGT. The length of the CDR3 is 13 residues. CDR3 nucleotide sequence: TGTGCCAGCAGCCTATCCATGAACACTGAAGCTTTCTTT. Translation: CASSLSMNTEAFF.

This clonotype is labeled as large. This sequence joins TRBV7-8 and TRBJ2-3; the D gene is possibly TRBD1 (6 bases). Germline CDR1 SGHVS, CDR2 FQNEAQ. This CDR3 region has 15 residues. V was pared by 2 bases and J by 2 bases, with 11 bases between. Written as DNA, the CDR3 is TGTGCCAGCAGCTTAATTTTGGGGGCCACAGATACGCAGTATTTT. This encodes CASSLILGATDTQYF.

This clonotype was counted at least ten times. V usage is TRBV28 and J usage is TRBJ2-5; D is perhaps TRBD1 (6 bases). The J call could be wrong; TRBJ2-7 is a better fit for the DNA end. CDR1 is MDHEN, CDR2 SYDVKM, per germline. The CDR3 has 14 residues. CDR3 nucleotides: TGTGCCAGCAGTTTTGGTGGGACAACCTACGAGCAGTACTTC. The encoded protein is CASSFGGTTYEQYF.